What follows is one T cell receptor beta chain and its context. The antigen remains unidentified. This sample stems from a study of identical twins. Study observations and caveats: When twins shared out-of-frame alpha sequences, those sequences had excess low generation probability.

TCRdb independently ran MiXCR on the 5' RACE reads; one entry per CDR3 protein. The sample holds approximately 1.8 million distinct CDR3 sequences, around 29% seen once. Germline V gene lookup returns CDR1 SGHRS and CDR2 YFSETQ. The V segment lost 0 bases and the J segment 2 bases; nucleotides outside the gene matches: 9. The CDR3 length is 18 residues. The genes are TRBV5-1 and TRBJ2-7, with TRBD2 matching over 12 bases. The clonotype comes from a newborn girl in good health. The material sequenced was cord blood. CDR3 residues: CASSLAPTSGRSPYEQYF. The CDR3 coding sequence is TGCGCCAGCAGCTTGGCCCCTACTAGCGGGAGGTCCCCCTACGAGCAGTACTTC.